These 21 T cell receptor beta chains share one sample of origin, sequenced in a study of T cells in localized non-small cell lung cancer. The protocol was immunoSEQ multiplex PCR, while the TCRdb copy is restricted to in-frame clones and leaves out a portion. The sample has 23,000 or so clones; 88% are singletons. The sample consisted of peripheral blood mononuclear cells, taken before any cancer treatment. The receptors were gathered from a woman aged 35-70 years with stage III lung adenocarcinoma.

The chain is built from TRBV19 and TRBJ1-6, with unresolved D. V gave up 3 bases and J gave up 10 bases, with 10 bases separating them. This CDR3 has 13 amino acids. CDR1 is LNHDA and CDR2 is SQIVND in the germline V gene (reference sequence). CDR3 sequence (DNA): TGTGCCAGTAGTATTGGACCCCTCTCACCCCTCCACTTT. The encoded protein is CASSIGPLSPLHF.

Notes on this clone: Sequence at one end of the junction differs from germline and may be a read error. The gene calls are TRBV23-1 and TRBJ1-6; D remains unclear. TRBV23-1 is an ORF for which the function is uncertain. The CDR3 covers 17 residues. CDR3 nucleotides: TGCGCCAGCAGTGAATCGGAGAGGTTGGGGAATAATTCACCCCTCCACTTT. Its translation is CASSESERLGNNSPLHF.

This sequence joins TRBV21-1 and TRBJ2-5; no check of the table's D call, TRBD2, against the DNA was made. TRBV21-1 is a pseudogene segment. The CDR3 loop spans 13 amino acids. CDR3 sequence: CARVSGGQETQYF. The CDR3 DNA is TGTGCCAGAGTCAGCGGGGGCCAAGAGACCCAGTACTTC.

The V and J genes are TRBV7-9 and TRBJ2-7, with D perhaps matching TRBD2 (7 bases). Germline V CDR1 and CDR2: SEHNR, FQNEAQ (reference sequence). CDR3 length: 13 residues. Between the trimmed V and J ends, which lost 8 bases and 3 bases, there was a span of 14 bases. The CDR3 nucleotides read TGTGCCAGCGGGGGGGCAGGGCGCTACGAGCAGTACTTC. Translation: CASGGAGRYEQYF. Drawing the rest from reference TRBV7-9 and TRBJ2-7, the complete variable domain is DTGVSQNPRHKITKRGQNVTFRCDPISEHNRLYWYRQTLGQGPEFLTYFQNEAQLEKSRLLSDRFSAERPKGSFSTLEIQRTEQGDSAMYLCASGGAGRYEQYFGPGTRLTVT.

The chain has TRBV7-2 and TRBJ2-1; 11 nucleotides agree with TRBD2. With 5 bases clipped from V and 4 bases from J, the junction kept 7 bases outside the gene matches. In germline, CDR1 is SGHTA, CDR2 FQGNSA. This CDR3 has 16 residues. The CDR3 is CASSTAGTSGYNEQFF. In nucleotides, the CDR3 is TGTGCCAGCAGCACGGCCGGGACTAGCGGATACAATGAGCAGTTCTTC.

The rearrangement links TRBV7-9 to TRBJ2-1, with D perhaps TRBD2 (6 bases). CDR1 and CDR2 from the germline V gene are SEHNR and FQNEAQ (reference sequence). This CDR3 spans 15 amino acids. Trimming cost V 5 bases and J 0 bases, with 11 bases left between them. The CDR3 nucleotides read TGTGCCAGCAGCCTCCGGGGGAGCTCCTACAATGAGCAGTTCTTC. This sequence encodes CASSLRGSSYNEQFF.

The rearrangement uses TRBV2 and TRBJ2-3; D may be TRBD2 (6 bases). CDR1 and CDR2 (germline): SNHLY, FYNNEI. Trimming took 5 bases from V and 11 from J, leaving 17 bases between them. This CDR3 has 13 amino acids. CDR3 region: CASSPGLTLRQYF. DNA of the CDR3: TGTGCCAGCAGTCCGGGACTCACGTTGCGGCAGTATTTT.

The chain uses TRBV7-9 and TRBJ1-3; D remains ambiguous. The germline V gene has CDR1 SEHNR and CDR2 FQNEAQ (reference sequence). The CDR3 loop spans 18 amino acids. Trimming removed 5 bases from V and 0 bases from J, with 20 bases in between. This chain's CDR3 is CASSPSRPGISSGNTIYF. CDR3 DNA sequence: TGTGCCAGCAGCCCTAGTCGACCGGGAATTAGCTCTGGAAACACCATATATTTT.

This chain uses TRBV7-9 with TRBJ1-2; D not certain. With 0 bases removed from V and 8 bases from J, the gap between germline ends came to 10 bases. This CDR3 is built from 13 residues. CDR1 SEHNR and CDR2 FQNEAQ come from the germline V gene (reference sequence). CDR3 sequence: CASSLATVIGYTF. The CDR3 DNA reads as TGTGCCAGCAGCTTAGCAACGGTAATCGGCTACACCTTC. Full variable domain (outside the CDR3, taken from reference TRBV7-9 and TRBJ1-2): DTGVSQNPRHKITKRGQNVTFRCDPISEHNRLYWYRQTLGQGPEFLTYFQNEAQLEKSRLLSDRFSAERPKGSFSTLEIQRTEQGDSAMYLCASSLATVIGYTFGSGTRLTVV.

The J gene is TRBJ2-3, the V gene TRBV9; 10 bases are a match to TRBD2. The length of the CDR3 is 18 residues. CDR1 is SGDLS, CDR2 YYNGEE, per germline. The V gene end was trimmed by 3 bases and the J gene end by 0 bases; junction bases not matched to a gene: 10. CDR3 DNA: TGTGCCAGCAGCGGCAGGTCTAGCGGGAGTATCAGCACAGATACGCAGTATTTT. Its protein product is CASSGRSSGSISTDTQYF.

The genes are TRBV4-2 and TRBJ2-1; 8 bases map to TRBD1. The CDR3 covers 15 residues. Germline values: CDR1 LGHNA, CDR2 YNFKEQ. V was pared by 2 bases and J by 4 bases, with 4 bases of the junction left unmatched. The CDR3 coding sequence is TGTGCCAGCAGCCAAAGGACAGGGTCATACAATGAGCAGTTCTTC. Encoded protein: CASSQRTGSYNEQFF.

This chain connects TRBV21-1 to TRBJ1-5; the table's TRBD1 call for D was not verified on the DNA. TRBV21-1 is tagged as a pseudogene. The CDR3 length is 15 residues. The CDR3 coding sequence is TGTGCCAGCAGCAAAGGGCAGGGTATGGGTCAGCCCCAGCATTTT. It yields the protein CASSKGQGMGQPQHF.

This sequence joins TRBV5-6 and TRBJ1-2; D uncertain. Germline CDR1 is SGHDT and CDR2 is YYEEEE. The CDR3 runs to 16 residues. V gave up 0 bases and J gave up 2 bases, with 14 bases separating them. CDR3 region: CASSLVSGDRNYGYTF. In DNA form, the CDR3 reads TGTGCCAGCAGCTTGGTGAGTGGAGACCGAAACTATGGCTACACCTTC.

This rearrangement joins TRBV5-5 to TRBJ1-2, with D uncertain. Trimming removed 4 bases at V and 0 bases at J, with 16 bases between. CDR3 length: 16 amino acids. CDR1 and CDR2 from the germline V gene are SGHKS and YYEKEE (reference sequence). The CDR3 is CASSPRATDANYGYTF. CDR3 in DNA: TGTGCCAGCAGCCCCCGGGCGACGGATGCTAACTATGGCTACACCTTC.

V and J are TRBV10-3 and TRBJ2-7, with D perhaps matching TRBD2 (6 bases). The CDR3 length is 13 residues. Between the trimmed V and J ends, which lost 5 bases and 0 bases, there was a span of 8 bases. Germline loops: CDR1 ENHRY, CDR2 SYGVKD. CDR3 sequence (DNA): TGTGCCATCAGTAGCGGGTCCTCCTACGAGCAGTACTTC. It yields the protein CAISSGSSYEQYF.

The V gene is TRBV18, the J gene TRBJ2-2; D is uncertain. The CDR3 sequence is 14 residues long. Per germline, CDR1 KGHSH and CDR2 LQKENI. Trimming took 3 bases from V and 3 from J, leaving 8 bases between them. Here the CDR3 reads CASSPSGYTGELFF. The CDR3 coding sequence is TGTGCCAGCTCACCTTCCGGGTACACCGGGGAGCTGTTTTTT.

This rearrangement joins TRBV5-1 to TRBJ2-7, with 7 bases fitting TRBD2. The germline V gene encodes CDR1 SGHRS and CDR2 YFSETQ. The CDR3 length is 12 residues. The V segment lost 4 bases and the J segment 6 bases; nucleotides outside the gene matches: 4. CDR3 in amino acids: CASSPTSSEQYF. The CDR3 DNA reads as TGCGCCAGCAGCCCGACTAGCTCCGAGCAGTACTTC.

The chain links TRBV5-1 to TRBJ2-3; no reliable D call. The CDR3 is 14 residues long. CDR1 and CDR2 from the germline V gene are SGHRS and YFSETQ. Between the trimmed V and J ends, which lost 1 base and 6 bases, there was a span of 12 bases. The CDR3 DNA reads as TGCGCCAGCAGCTTGAGGGTTTCAGGCGATACGCAGTATTTT. This sequence encodes CASSLRVSGDTQYF.

This clone turned up a few times. V and J are TRBV5-5 and TRBJ2-7, with no clear D. This CDR3 is 13 amino acids long. CDR1 and CDR2 (germline): SGHKS, YYEKEE (reference sequence). The V gene lost 0 bases and the J gene lost 1 base, with 5 bases spanning the gap. CDR3 DNA: TGTGCCAGCAGCTTGGTAGGGTCCTACGAGCAGTACTTC. Protein: CASSLVGSYEQYF. The entire variable domain, with the rest obtained from reference TRBV5-5 and TRBJ2-7, is as follows: DAGVTQSPTHLIKTRGQQVTLRCSPISGHKSVSWYQQVLGQGPQFIFQYYEKEERGRGNFPDRFSARQFPNYSSELNVNALLLGDSALYLCASSLVGSYEQYFGPGTRLTVT.

This rearrangement joins TRBV19 to TRBJ1-1; 9 nucleotides match TRBD1. The germline gives CDR1 LNHDA, CDR2 SQIVND (reference sequence). J gave up 6 bases and V 6 bases, and 14 bases lay outside the gene matches. This CDR3 has 16 residues. CDR3 DNA: TGTGCCAGTAGCCAAGCCGGGACAGGGTTTCTTGCTGAAGCTTTCTTT. This sequence encodes CASSQAGTGFLAEAFF.

The chain links TRBV10-3 to TRBJ2-2; TRBD1 matches at 8 bases. The CDR3 has 14 residues. Per germline, CDR1 ENHRY and CDR2 SYGVKD. The J segment lost 5 bases and the V segment lost 3 bases, leaving 2 bases of the junction unmatched. CDR3 coding DNA: TGTGCCATCAGTGAACAGGGGGGTACCGGGGAGCTGTTTTTT. The encoded protein is CAISEQGGTGELFF.